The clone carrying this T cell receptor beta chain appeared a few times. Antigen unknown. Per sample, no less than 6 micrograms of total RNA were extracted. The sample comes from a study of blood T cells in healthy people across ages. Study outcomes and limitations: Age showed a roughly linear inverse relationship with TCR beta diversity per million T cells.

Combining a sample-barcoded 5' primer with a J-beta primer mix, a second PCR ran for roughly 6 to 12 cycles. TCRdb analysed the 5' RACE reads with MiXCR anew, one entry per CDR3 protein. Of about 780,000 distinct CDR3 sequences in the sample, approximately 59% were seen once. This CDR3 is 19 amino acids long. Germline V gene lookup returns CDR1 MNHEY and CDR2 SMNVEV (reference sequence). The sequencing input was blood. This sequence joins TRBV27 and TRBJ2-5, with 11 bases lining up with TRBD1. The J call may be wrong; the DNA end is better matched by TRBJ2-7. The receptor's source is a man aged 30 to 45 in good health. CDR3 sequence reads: CASSLYFPESGQGADEQYF. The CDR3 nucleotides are TGTGCCAGCAGTTTATATTTCCCGGAGTCCGGACAGGGGGCTGACGAGCAGTACTTC.